A single T cell receptor beta chain is shown here with its context. Per the authors' pipeline: Researchers report that nucleated cell counts were estimated from reference gene primer amplification. Profiled with immunoSEQ multiplex PCR; TCRdb holds only in-frame clones, not every one. The V and J calls and clone size come from that table; D and trimming were worked out from the DNA. The sample includes under 250,000 clones, roughly 81% of them seen just once. This specimen belongs to a study of blood T cell repertoires in COVID-19. Study-level background: Material from acute and convalescent COVID-19 was sourced from the United States, Italy and Spain. T cells, B-cell-depleted T cells, or PBMCs supplied cDNA or gDNA.

J lost 8 bases, V lost 5 bases, and 8 bases had no gene match. Per the germline V gene, CDR1 is MNHEY and CDR2 is SMNVEV (reference sequence). The CDR3 is made up of 13 amino acids. The sequence came from a woman aged 45-60 years with active or convalescent COVID-19. This sequence joins TRBV27 and TRBJ1-2; 7 nucleotides line up with TRBD1. Sequences were obtained from peripheral blood. In nucleotides, the CDR3 is TGTGCCAGCAGTACCGCACAGGGGTGGGGCTACACCTTC. It specifies CASSTAQGWGYTF.